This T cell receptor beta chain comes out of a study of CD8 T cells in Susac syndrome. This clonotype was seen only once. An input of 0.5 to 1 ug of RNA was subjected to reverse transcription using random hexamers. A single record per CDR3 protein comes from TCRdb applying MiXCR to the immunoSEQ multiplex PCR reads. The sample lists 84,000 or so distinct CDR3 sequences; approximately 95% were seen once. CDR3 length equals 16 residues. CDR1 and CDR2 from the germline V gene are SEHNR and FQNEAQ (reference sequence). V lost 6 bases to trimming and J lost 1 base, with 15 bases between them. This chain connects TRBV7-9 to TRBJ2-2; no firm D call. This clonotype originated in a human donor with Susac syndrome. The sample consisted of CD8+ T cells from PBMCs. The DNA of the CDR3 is TGTGCCAGCAGAGATCTCGCTCGAAAGAACACCGGGGAGCTGTTTTTT. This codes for CASRDLARKNTGELFF.